This T cell receptor beta chain came from a study of shared clonotypes between healthy human individuals (dated by TCRdb to about 2020). In terms of the full investigation: The cohort comprised two women and a few men aged 18 to 49 years. For each donor, three plates each were used for CD4 naive and CD4 memory, two plates were used for CD8 naive, and one plate was used for CD8 memory. Blood TCR repertoires of 5 or 6 healthy adults were deeply sequenced to estimate repertoire size and the extent of clonotype sharing between individuals. To increase sequencing depth and limit assay-specific biases, TCR repertoire library preparation and sequencing were carried out by different laboratories using diverse techniques. Leukapheresis yielded between about 0.85 and 9.5 billion PBMCs per donor. Points the paper makes about the study in general: Only blood was sampled, and tissue TCR repertoires likely differ from those in blood. Pairwise subsampling led to the expectation that sequencing depth would affect the degree of clonotype sharing among donors. Rarefaction of sorted-subset datasets indicated incomplete sequencing despite the large sequencing depth. Sharing across a few donors was observed for approximately 5% of naive CD4, 3% to 3.5% of naive CD8, over 2% of memory CD4, and roughly 0.4% of memory CD8 clonotypes. Because the study included only a small number of donors, the genetic and exposure-history diversity represented was limited. Compared with non-shared clonotypes, the clonotypes found in all four sorted-subset donors had higher generation probabilities. Larger estimated clonotype richness was generally found for naive subsets than for memory subsets.

Healthy HIV-negative adults with no recently reported acute infections or vaccinations were included as donors. Only Caucasian adults living in Nashville, Tennessee, USA were represented among the donors. CD4+ T cells were enriched by magnetic negative selection; naive cells were then positively selected on CD45RA, and the negative fraction formed the memory subset. Blood was obtained by leukapheresis, after which PBMCs were separated by Ficoll-Histopaque density gradient centrifugation and cryopreserved in liquid nitrogen vapor phase. Analytical flow cytometry was used to check the purity and quantity of each magnetically sorted T cell population. Genomic DNA was isolated from each sorted fraction and quantified by UV absorbance on a Nanodrop 2000c. Sequences SGHNT (CDR1) and YYREEE (CDR2) are obtained from the germline V gene (reference sequence). The CDR3 sequence holds 16 residues, the cysteine and phenylalanine included. Only CDR3 DNA remains: 48 bases, in frame from the first base. Trimming at the junction amounts to 1 base on V and 1 base on J, and the germline ends lie 13 bases apart.

Remarks on this clone: The clone's antigen remains unknown. No clone much larger than this one lies a single base away; base qualities are absent.

TCR CDR3 regions were amplified from genomic DNA by multiplex PCR using the deep immunoSEQ assay. Genomic DNA extracted from each cell subset was distributed evenly over all wells of several immunoSEQ 96-well plates, and each plate served as one replicate. For sorted subsets, 200 to 250 ng genomic DNA, equal to about 30,000 T cell genomes, was loaded into each replicate PCR. Purified libraries were quantified with a Qubit 3.0 fluorometer, sized on a Bioanalyzer 2100, and re-quantified with the KAPA Library Quantification kit. Every immunoSEQ 96-well plate was sequenced on a dedicated single-read 150-cycle Illumina NextSeq 550 flow cell. For the original study's pipeline: Because the immunoSEQ output held only junctional sequences and lacked quality scores, the filtering could not match the filtering applied to full-length reads. Sequences were annotated with PyIR, a Python wrapper for IgBLAST v1.9, using IMGT germline references to assign V/J genes and CDR3. Reads with weak V/J assignments (E-value above 1e-6), missing CDR3, stop codons, out-of-frame junctions, or ambiguous translated residues were removed. V3J clonotypes were defined as sequences sharing the same inferred V gene, J gene, and CDR3 amino acid sequence. Percentage overlap between repertoires was computed as shared unique clonotypes divided by the size of the smaller repertoire. Repertoire richness was assessed with RTK rarefaction, the Chao1 estimator, and Recon v2.1 estimates of unobserved clonotypes. For all TCRbeta clonotypes obtained by the gDNA method from four donors, generation probabilities were computed with OLGA. The source is immuneACCESS, and TCRdb retained only in-frame sequences with V and J called. Part of the clones is not carried over; for the studies checked, unresolved V genes explain less than half of this, and the remainder is unexplained. That table supplies the V and J calls and clone size; D and trimming were determined from the DNA. The sample table lists 1.4 million or so clones, less than 99% of them with a count of one. About 0.4% of the sample is taken by the ten largest.

Sample: naive CD4+ T cells sorted from blood. The sample's cell subset or site label is to be understood as: CD45RA+ positively selected. The receptor was isolated from a man under 40 in good health. This chain joins TRBV5-4 to TRBJ2-3; no D segment can be confidently identified. CDR3 sequence: CASSLYSGQGTDTQYF. The nucleotide sequence is given as TGTGCCAGCAGCTTGTATTCGGGTCAAGGCACAGATACGCAGTATTTT. The reference TRBV5-4 and TRBJ2-3 proteins fill in what lies around the CDR3, so the full variable domain reads ETGVTQSPTHLIKTRGQQVTLRCSSQSGHNTVSWYQQALGQGPQFIFQYYREEENGRGNFPPRFSGLQFPNYSSELNVNALELDDSALYLCASSLYSGQGTDTQYFGPGTRLTVL.